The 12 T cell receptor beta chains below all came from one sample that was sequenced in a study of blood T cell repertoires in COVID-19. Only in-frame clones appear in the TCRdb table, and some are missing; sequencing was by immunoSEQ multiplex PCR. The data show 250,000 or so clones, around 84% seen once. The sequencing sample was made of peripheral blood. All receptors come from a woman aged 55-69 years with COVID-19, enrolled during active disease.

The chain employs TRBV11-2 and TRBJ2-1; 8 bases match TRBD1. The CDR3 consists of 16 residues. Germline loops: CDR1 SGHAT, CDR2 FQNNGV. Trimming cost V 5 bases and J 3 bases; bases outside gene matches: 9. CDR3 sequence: CASSPRSGQVYNEQFF. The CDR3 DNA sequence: TGTGCCAGCAGCCCTAGGTCGGGACAGGTCTACAATGAGCAGTTCTTC.

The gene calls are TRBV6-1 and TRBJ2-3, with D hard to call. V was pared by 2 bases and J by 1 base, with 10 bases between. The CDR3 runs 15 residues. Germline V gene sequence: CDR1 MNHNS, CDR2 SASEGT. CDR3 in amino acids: CASSERGYRTDTQYF. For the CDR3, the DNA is TGTGCCAGCAGTGAACGCGGATACCGCACAGATACGCAGTATTTT.

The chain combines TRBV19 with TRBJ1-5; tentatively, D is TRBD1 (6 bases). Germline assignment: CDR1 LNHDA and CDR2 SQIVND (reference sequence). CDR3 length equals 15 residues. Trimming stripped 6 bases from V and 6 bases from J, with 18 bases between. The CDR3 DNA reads TGTGCCAGTAGCCGGACCAGGGGCGCGAGTCAGCCCCAGCATTTT. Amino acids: CASSRTRGASQPQHF.

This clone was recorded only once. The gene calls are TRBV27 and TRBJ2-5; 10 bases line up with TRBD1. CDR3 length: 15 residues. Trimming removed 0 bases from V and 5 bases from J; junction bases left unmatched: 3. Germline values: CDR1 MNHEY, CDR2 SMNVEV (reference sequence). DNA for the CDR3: TGTGCCAGCAGTTTATCGGGGACAGGGGTGGAGACCCAGTACTTC. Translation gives CASSLSGTGVETQYF.

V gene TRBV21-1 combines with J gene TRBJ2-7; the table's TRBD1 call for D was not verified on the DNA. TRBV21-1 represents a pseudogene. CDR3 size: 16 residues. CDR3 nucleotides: TGTGCCAGCAGATCCGGACAGCCCCAGAGGCCCTACGAGCAGTACTTC. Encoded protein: CASRSGQPQRPYEQYF.

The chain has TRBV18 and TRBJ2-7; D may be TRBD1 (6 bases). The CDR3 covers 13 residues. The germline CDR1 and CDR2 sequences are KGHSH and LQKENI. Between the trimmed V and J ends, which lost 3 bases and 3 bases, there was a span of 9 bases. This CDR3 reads CASSPRTDYEQYF. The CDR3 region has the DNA TGTGCCAGCTCACCCCGGACAGACTACGAGCAGTACTTC.

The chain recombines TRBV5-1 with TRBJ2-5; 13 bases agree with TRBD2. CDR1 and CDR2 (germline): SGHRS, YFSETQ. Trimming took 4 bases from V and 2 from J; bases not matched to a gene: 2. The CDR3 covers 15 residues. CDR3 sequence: CASSEGLAGQETQYF. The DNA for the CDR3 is TGCGCCAGCAGCGAGGGACTAGCGGGGCAAGAGACCCAGTACTTC.

This chain's CDR3 is CASSLAGTPVETQYF. CDR3 nucleotide sequence: TGCGCCAGCAGCTTGGCCGGGACACCAGTGGAGACCCAGTACTTC. This chain links TRBV5-1 with TRBJ2-5; tentatively, D is TRBD1 (6 bases). The CDR3 sequence is 15 residues long. CDR1 and CDR2 from the germline V gene are SGHRS and YFSETQ. With 0 bases removed from V and 5 bases from J, the gap between germline ends came to 14 bases.

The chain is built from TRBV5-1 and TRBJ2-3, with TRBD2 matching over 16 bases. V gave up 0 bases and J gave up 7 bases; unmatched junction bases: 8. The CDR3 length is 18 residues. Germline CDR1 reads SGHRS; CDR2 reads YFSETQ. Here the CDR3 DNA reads TGCGCCAGCAGCTTGGGCGGGACTAGCGGGAGGGCCATGAATACGCAGTATTTT. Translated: CASSLGGTSGRAMNTQYF.

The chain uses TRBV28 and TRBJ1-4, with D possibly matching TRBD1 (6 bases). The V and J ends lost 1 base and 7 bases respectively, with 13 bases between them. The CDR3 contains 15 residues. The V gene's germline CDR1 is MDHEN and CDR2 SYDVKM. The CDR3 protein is CASSLSGGGSEKLFF. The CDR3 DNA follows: TGTGCCAGCAGTTTATCCGGGGGCGGGAGTGAAAAACTGTTTTTT.

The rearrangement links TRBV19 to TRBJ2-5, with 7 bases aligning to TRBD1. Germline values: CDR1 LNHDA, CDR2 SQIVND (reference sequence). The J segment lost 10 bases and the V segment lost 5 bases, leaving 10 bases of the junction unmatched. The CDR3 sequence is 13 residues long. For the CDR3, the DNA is TGTGCCAGTAGTCTAAGACAGGGTACTATCCAGTACTTC. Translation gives CASSLRQGTIQYF.

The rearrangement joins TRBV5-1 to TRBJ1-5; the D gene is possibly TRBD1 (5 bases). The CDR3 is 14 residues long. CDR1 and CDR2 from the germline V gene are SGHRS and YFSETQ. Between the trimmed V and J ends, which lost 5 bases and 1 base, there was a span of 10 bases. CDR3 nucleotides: TGCGCCAGCAGTAGGGAGGGGAGCAATCAGCCCCAGCATTTT. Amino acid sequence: CASSREGSNQPQHF.